The T cell receptor beta chain under discussion was sequenced for a study of T cells after yellow fever vaccination. Whole-study findings and limits: The secondary response was weaker but peaked faster, day 5 versus 15. Any FACS-sorted repertoire could hold abundant clonotypes that contaminate it from the bulk population.

One entry per CDR3 protein results from TCRdb running MiXCR on the 5' RACE reads. The repertoire has around 500,000 distinct CDR3 sequences, around a fifth of them found once; the top ten carry about 16%. For this clonotype: What it recognizes is unknown.

Trimming took off 1 base at V and 2 bases at J, with 6 bases between the two ends. Germline V CDR1 and CDR2: LNHDA, SQIVND (reference sequence). The CDR3 spans 15 residues. This specimen was PBMCs, taken approximately 20 days after the first yellow fever vaccination. This chain links TRBV19 with TRBJ2-6, with unresolved D. The source is a man aged 18 to 29 who received the YFV17D yellow fever vaccine. This CDR3 is CASSIAPPGANVLTF. The DNA of the CDR3 is TGTGCCAGTAGTATAGCACCCCCTGGGGCCAACGTCCTGACTTTC.